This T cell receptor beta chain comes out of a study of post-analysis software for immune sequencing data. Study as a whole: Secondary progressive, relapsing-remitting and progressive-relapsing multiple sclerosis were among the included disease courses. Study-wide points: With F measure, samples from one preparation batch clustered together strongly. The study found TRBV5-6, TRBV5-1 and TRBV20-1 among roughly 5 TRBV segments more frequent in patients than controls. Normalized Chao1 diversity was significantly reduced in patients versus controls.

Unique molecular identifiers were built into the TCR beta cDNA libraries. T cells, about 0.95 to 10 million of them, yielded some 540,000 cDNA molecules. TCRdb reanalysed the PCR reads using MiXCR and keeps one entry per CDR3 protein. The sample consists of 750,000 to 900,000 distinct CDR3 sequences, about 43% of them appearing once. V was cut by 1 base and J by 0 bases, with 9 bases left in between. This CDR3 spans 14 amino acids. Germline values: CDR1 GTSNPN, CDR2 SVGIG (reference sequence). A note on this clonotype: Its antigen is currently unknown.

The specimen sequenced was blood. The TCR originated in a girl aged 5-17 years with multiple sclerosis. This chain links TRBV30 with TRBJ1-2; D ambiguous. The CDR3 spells CAWSATLANYGYTF. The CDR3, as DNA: TGTGCCTGGAGTGCCACCCTAGCTAACTATGGCTACACCTTC.